The entry below gives a single TCR beta chain sequence along with its context. This CDR3 comprises 18 residues. Trimming cost V 0 bases and J 0 bases; bases outside gene matches: 8. Germline CDR1 SGDLS, CDR2 YYNGEE. In the original analysis: Estimated nucleated cell counts came from reference gene primer amplification. The table came from immunoSEQ multiplex PCR; TCRdb's copy has only in-frame clones and leaves some out. V, J and clone size derive from that table, while D and trimming were established from the DNA sequence. The sample records some 68,000 clones, 90% being singletons. Enrollment of patients from Seattle took place during active infection, with longitudinal follow-up. The data are from a study of blood T cell repertoires in COVID-19. In the study overall: The United States, Italy and Spain were the sources of the acute and convalescent COVID-19 samples. In each case, the material was cDNA or gDNA derived from T cells, B-cell-depleted T cells, or PBMCs.

The V call is TRBV9, the J call TRBJ2-3; the match to TRBD2 covers 9 bases. The specimen sequenced was peripheral blood. This clonotype originated in a man aged 50 or older with COVID-19, enrolled during active disease. This CDR3 reads CASSVGGGRGGSTDTQYF. The DNA of the CDR3 is TGTGCCAGCAGCGTAGGCGGCGGGAGGGGGGGAAGCACAGATACGCAGTATTTT.